The 31 T cell receptor beta chains reported below all come from one sample, sequenced in a study of blood T cell repertoires in COVID-19. Profiled with immunoSEQ multiplex PCR; TCRdb holds only in-frame clones, not every one. The sample has approximately 60,000 clones, approximately 75% seen once; the top ten hold more than 12%. The sample comprised peripheral blood. The receptors stem from an elderly man with acute or convalescent COVID-19.

The chain joins TRBV7-9 to TRBJ1-5, with D perhaps TRBD1 (6 bases). Germline V gene lookup returns CDR1 SEHNR and CDR2 FQNEAQ (reference sequence). The CDR3 has 14 residues. Between the trimmed V and J ends, which lost 1 base and 2 bases, there was a span of 6 bases. The CDR3 protein is CASSLGTGNQPQHF. DNA of the CDR3: TGTGCCAGCAGCTTAGGGACAGGCAATCAGCCCCAGCATTTT.

The chain has TRBV11-2 and TRBJ1-4, with D tentatively TRBD1 (6 bases). Trimming cost V 2 bases and J 4 bases, with 11 bases left between them. This CDR3 region has 15 residues. Germline V gives CDR1 SGHAT, CDR2 FQNNGV. The CDR3 loop is CASSLTRGGNEKLFF. Here the CDR3 DNA reads TGTGCCAGCAGCTTAACCAGGGGCGGTAATGAAAAACTGTTTTTT.

This chain connects TRBV18 to TRBJ1-2; maybe TRBD1 (5 bases). This CDR3 contains 14 residues. With 2 bases removed from V and 2 bases from J, the gap between germline ends came to 9 bases. Per germline, CDR1 KGHSH and CDR2 LQKENI. The CDR3 region has the DNA TGTGCCAGCTCACCAAGATCAGGGAACTATGGCTACACCTTC. Translated, it gives CASSPRSGNYGYTF.

The genes are TRBV10-2 and TRBJ2-3; D is uncertain. The CDR3 runs to 12 residues. Germline CDR1 WSHSY, CDR2 SAAADI. V was shortened by 5 bases and J by 8 bases, with 11 bases between the two germline ends. Written as DNA, the CDR3 is TGCGCCAGCAGTTCATTATACAGTACGCAGTATTTT. Encoded protein: CASSSLYSTQYF.

Worth noting for this clone: The sample contains more than one DNA sequence encoding this CDR3. This chain uses TRBV10-2 with TRBJ1-2; 10 nucleotides agree with TRBD1. Unmatched junction bases numbered 1, after V lost 6 bases and J lost 3 bases. From germline, CDR1 is WSHSY and CDR2 SAAADI. This CDR3 has 13 residues. This CDR3 reads CASSGTGDYGYTF. CDR3 in DNA: TGCGCCAGCAGCGGGACAGGGGACTATGGCTACACCTTC.

The CDR3 coding sequence is TGTGCCAGCAGCCCAGGACTAGCGGGGGGGAGCAGCACAGATACGCAGTATTTT. This codes for CASSPGLAGGSSTDTQYF. V gene TRBV5-4 combines with J gene TRBJ2-3; 15 nucleotides align to TRBD2. Germline V gene data show CDR1 as SGHNT and CDR2 as YYREEE (reference sequence). V lost 4 bases and J lost 0; bases outside the gene matches: 6. The CDR3 is 18 amino acids.

This CDR3 reads CASSLSVNTEAFF. CDR3 bases: TGTGCCAGCAGCTTATCGGTGAACACTGAAGCTTTCTTT. This chain joins TRBV7-3 and TRBJ1-1; D is ambiguous. This CDR3 is built from 13 residues. V lost 2 bases and J lost 0, with 4 bases in between. Germline lookup yields CDR1 SGHTA and CDR2 FQGTGA.

V usage is TRBV5-1 and J usage is TRBJ2-3; 12 nucleotides agree with TRBD2. V lost 5 bases to trimming and J lost 0 bases; unmatched junction nucleotides: 4. This CDR3 is built from 16 residues. The germline V gene encodes CDR1 SGHRS and CDR2 YFSETQ. The DNA for the CDR3 is TGCGCCAGCAGACCCGGACTAGCGGGGAGCACAGATACGCAGTATTTT. Translated: CASRPGLAGSTDTQYF.

The DNA of the CDR3 is TGTGCCAGCAGTTGGGATAGGGGGCTTTGGGGCTACACCTTC. Amino acid sequence: CASSWDRGLWGYTF. The rearrangement links TRBV27 to TRBJ1-2; TRBD1 agrees at 7 bases. Germline CDR1 and CDR2: MNHEY and SMNVEV (reference sequence). The V segment lost 4 bases and the J segment 8 bases; nucleotides outside the gene matches: 10. This CDR3 spans 14 amino acids.

This clone was observed once. V and J are TRBV5-1 and TRBJ2-2, with 14 nucleotides matching TRBD2. Germline trimming cut 3 bases from V and 6 bases from J; bases unmatched to any gene: 7. The CDR3 has 17 amino acids. Germline CDR1 and CDR2: SGHRS and YFSETQ. The CDR3 region is CASSSGGTSGGPGELFF. The DNA of the CDR3 is TGCGCCAGCAGCTCCGGGGGGACTAGCGGGGGACCCGGGGAGCTGTTTTTT.

The V call is TRBV6-5, the J call TRBJ2-7; TRBD1 aligns across 8 bases. CDR1 is MNHEY and CDR2 is SVGAGI in the germline V gene. J was trimmed by 0 bases and V by 5 bases; bases with no gene match: 3. The CDR3 sequence is 14 residues long. This CDR3 is CASSRDRSSYEQYF. DNA of the CDR3: TGTGCCAGCAGTCGGGACAGGAGCTCCTACGAGCAGTACTTC.

The chain is built from TRBV2 and TRBJ1-4; D not resolved. V was clipped by 6 bases and J by 4 bases, with 6 bases between them. The CDR3 consists of 12 residues. Germline lookup yields CDR1 SNHLY and CDR2 FYNNEI. CDR3 nucleotides: TGTGCCAGCAGGGACTATAATGAAAAACTGTTTTTT. Residues: CASRDYNEKLFF.

This rearrangement joins TRBV2 to TRBJ1-5; 8 bases line up with TRBD1. Germline CDR1 and CDR2: SNHLY and FYNNEI. This CDR3 region has 15 residues. The ends lost 5 bases at V and 5 bases at J; junction bases unmatched: 8. The CDR3: CASSPLTGVYQPQHF. DNA for the CDR3: TGTGCCAGCAGTCCGTTGACAGGGGTCTATCAGCCCCAGCATTTT.

The V and J genes are TRBV6-5 and TRBJ2-4; no clear D gene. V was trimmed by 3 bases and J by 3 bases, leaving 12 bases between them. Germline V gene data show CDR1 as MNHEY and CDR2 as SVGAGI. The CDR3 loop spans 15 amino acids. The CDR3 sequence is CASSYGRPGKNIQYF. The CDR3 DNA reads TGTGCCAGCAGTTATGGCCGCCCTGGCAAAAACATTCAGTACTTC.

This sequence joins TRBV2 and TRBJ2-3, with 9 bases that match TRBD2. Per the germline V gene, CDR1 is SNHLY and CDR2 is FYNNEI. This CDR3 has 15 residues. V shed 4 bases and J 5 bases; nucleotides not matched to a gene: 7. The CDR3 loop reads CASSGRGGPVDTQYF. For the CDR3, the DNA is TGTGCCAGCAGTGGGCGGGGGGGCCCGGTAGATACGCAGTATTTT.

The rearrangement uses TRBV5-5 and TRBJ2-5; D is perhaps TRBD1 (5 bases). The CDR3 totals 13 residues. Trimming shortened V by 1 base and J by 4 bases, and 8 bases separated the two germline ends. The germline V gene has CDR1 SGHKS and CDR2 YYEKEE (reference sequence). The CDR3 protein is CASSLQGIETQYF. For the CDR3, the DNA is TGTGCCAGCAGCTTGCAGGGAATAGAGACCCAGTACTTC.

V gene TRBV5-4 combines with J gene TRBJ2-2; perhaps TRBD1 as D (6 bases). The CDR3 totals 15 residues. V lost 2 bases and J lost 4, with 12 bases in between. The germline V gene encodes CDR1 SGHNT and CDR2 YYREEE (reference sequence). The CDR3 DNA reads as TGTGCCAGCAGCTTAAGGCAGGGGAGCACCGGGGAGCTGTTTTTT. This gives the protein CASSLRQGSTGELFF.

This chain joins TRBV7-9 and TRBJ1-4; 9 nucleotides align to TRBD1. The junction had 6 bases not matched to a gene; V was cut back by 5 bases and J by 5 bases. Germline CDR1 and CDR2: SEHNR and FQNEAQ (reference sequence). The CDR3 has 15 residues. The DNA of the CDR3 is TGTGCCAGCAGCGACCCCGGGACAGGGAATGAAAAACTGTTTTTT. Its translation: CASSDPGTGNEKLFF.

This clone was observed a handful of times. The chain is built from TRBV5-6 and TRBJ1-1, with 8 nucleotides matching TRBD1. CDR3 size: 15 residues. The germline gives CDR1 SGHDT, CDR2 YYEEEE. The J segment lost 6 bases and the V segment lost 4 bases, leaving 11 bases of the junction unmatched. The CDR3 reads CASSPTRDRRAEAFF. The CDR3 DNA follows: TGTGCCAGCAGCCCGACACGGGACAGGAGGGCTGAAGCTTTCTTT.

This rearrangement joins TRBV7-3 to TRBJ1-1; D perhaps matches TRBD1 (6 bases). Per the germline V gene, CDR1 is SGHTA and CDR2 is FQGTGA. The CDR3 is 14 amino acids. V was pared by 6 bases and J by 6 bases, with 17 bases between. Here the CDR3 DNA reads TGTGCCAGCAGTATAACAGGGAAAATCGCTGAAGCTTTCTTT. It codes for CASSITGKIAEAFF.

In its sample, this clone was seen once. The chain employs TRBV2 and TRBJ1-2; 9 bases line up with TRBD1. Germline CDR1 reads SNHLY; CDR2 reads FYNNEI. With 5 bases clipped from V and 1 base from J, the junction kept 5 bases outside the gene matches. This CDR3 region has 15 residues. The CDR3 coding sequence is TGTGCCAGCAGTCGACCGGGACAGGGTAACTATGGCTACACCTTC. It translates to CASSRPGQGNYGYTF.

In DNA, the CDR3 is TGTGCCAGCGCGAGCCAGGGGGCCAATCAGCCCCAGCATTTT. Its translation: CASASQGANQPQHF. The V and J genes are TRBV5-6 and TRBJ1-5, with 8 bases identical to TRBD1. Germline CDR1 is SGHDT and CDR2 is YYEEEE. The CDR3 runs to 14 residues. V lost 7 bases, J lost 3 bases, and 6 bases stayed unmatched.

This clone showed up just a few times. The chain has TRBV27 and TRBJ1-2; D possibly corresponds to TRBD1 (5 bases). V lost 1 base and J 4 bases, leaving 13 bases between the germline ends. CDR1 and CDR2 from the germline V gene are MNHEY and SMNVEV (reference sequence). The CDR3 length is 15 residues. The CDR3 loop is CASSLYGEGSYGYTF. CDR3 coding DNA: TGTGCCAGCAGTTTATATGGGGAGGGGAGCTATGGCTACACCTTC.

CDR3 residues: CATSRGESGANVLTF. The CDR3 DNA is TGTGCCACCAGCAGAGGCGAGTCTGGGGCCAACGTCCTGACTTTC. This rearrangement joins TRBV15 to TRBJ2-6, with D hard to call. Germline V gene lookup returns CDR1 LNHNV and CDR2 YYDKDF (reference sequence). The CDR3 sequence is 15 residues long. V was cut by 1 base and J by 1 base, with 5 bases left in between.

The CDR3 here is CASSYSATRMNTEAFF. The CDR3 DNA sequence: TGTGCCAGCAGTTACTCGGCGACAAGGATGAACACTGAAGCTTTCTTT. The rearrangement links TRBV6-5 to TRBJ1-1; no firm D call. V lost 0 bases and J 0 bases, leaving 11 bases between the germline ends. Germline CDR1 reads MNHEY; CDR2 reads SVGAGI. The CDR3 has 16 residues.

The chain joins TRBV25-1 to TRBJ2-2; D is unresolved. The germline gives CDR1 MGHDK, CDR2 SYGVNS. The CDR3 consists of 16 residues. V was trimmed by 1 base and J by 2 bases, leaving 11 bases between them. Written as DNA, the CDR3 is TGTGCCAGCAGTGAATTGGATAGCCACAACACCGGGGAGCTGTTTTTT. Amino acids: CASSELDSHNTGELFF.

The V call is TRBV2, the J call TRBJ1-5; 8 bases agree with TRBD1. In germline, CDR1 is SNHLY, CDR2 FYNNEI. V was clipped by 4 bases and J by 7 bases; unmatched bases: 3. CDR3 length: 13 residues. The CDR3 sequence is CASSGTGQQPQHF. For the CDR3, the DNA is TGTGCCAGCAGTGGGACAGGGCAACAGCCCCAGCATTTT.

The V and J genes are TRBV5-6 and TRBJ1-1, with D unclear. The CDR3 runs to 13 residues. Trimming took off 3 bases at V and 2 bases at J, with 8 bases between the two ends. Germline values: CDR1 SGHDT, CDR2 YYEEEE. In DNA, the CDR3 is TGTGCCAGCAGCTGGAGGCCTAACACTGAAGCTTTCTTT. Its protein is CASSWRPNTEAFF.

V gene TRBV11-3 combines with J gene TRBJ2-5; the match to TRBD2 covers 8 bases. The germline V gene encodes CDR1 SGHNT and CDR2 YENEEA. This CDR3 is built from 13 residues. V shed 8 bases, J shed 3 bases, and the junction held 5 bases outside the gene matches. The CDR3 region is CASSVGGEETQYF. CDR3 nucleotide sequence: TGTGCCAGCTCCGTCGGGGGGGAAGAGACCCAGTACTTC.

The chain joins TRBV4-2 to TRBJ2-3; 7 bases align to TRBD2. The germline CDR1 and CDR2 sequences are LGHNA and YNFKEQ. The CDR3 contains 16 residues. Trimming at V came to 2 bases and at J to 2 bases, leaving 7 bases not matched to a gene. In DNA form, the CDR3 reads TGTGCCAGCAGCCAATCGTGGGAGGGGCTCACAGATACGCAGTATTTT. This translates into CASSQSWEGLTDTQYF.

This chain joins TRBV27 and TRBJ1-2; 9 positions agree with TRBD1. V dropped 6 bases and J dropped 5; count of bases not matched to a gene: 13. This CDR3 comprises 16 residues. CDR1 is MNHEY and CDR2 is SMNVEV in the germline V gene (reference sequence). In DNA form, the CDR3 reads TGTGCCAGCAGACCGGGACAGGGAAGAGGGGAATATGGCTACACCTTC. Its translation: CASRPGQGRGEYGYTF.